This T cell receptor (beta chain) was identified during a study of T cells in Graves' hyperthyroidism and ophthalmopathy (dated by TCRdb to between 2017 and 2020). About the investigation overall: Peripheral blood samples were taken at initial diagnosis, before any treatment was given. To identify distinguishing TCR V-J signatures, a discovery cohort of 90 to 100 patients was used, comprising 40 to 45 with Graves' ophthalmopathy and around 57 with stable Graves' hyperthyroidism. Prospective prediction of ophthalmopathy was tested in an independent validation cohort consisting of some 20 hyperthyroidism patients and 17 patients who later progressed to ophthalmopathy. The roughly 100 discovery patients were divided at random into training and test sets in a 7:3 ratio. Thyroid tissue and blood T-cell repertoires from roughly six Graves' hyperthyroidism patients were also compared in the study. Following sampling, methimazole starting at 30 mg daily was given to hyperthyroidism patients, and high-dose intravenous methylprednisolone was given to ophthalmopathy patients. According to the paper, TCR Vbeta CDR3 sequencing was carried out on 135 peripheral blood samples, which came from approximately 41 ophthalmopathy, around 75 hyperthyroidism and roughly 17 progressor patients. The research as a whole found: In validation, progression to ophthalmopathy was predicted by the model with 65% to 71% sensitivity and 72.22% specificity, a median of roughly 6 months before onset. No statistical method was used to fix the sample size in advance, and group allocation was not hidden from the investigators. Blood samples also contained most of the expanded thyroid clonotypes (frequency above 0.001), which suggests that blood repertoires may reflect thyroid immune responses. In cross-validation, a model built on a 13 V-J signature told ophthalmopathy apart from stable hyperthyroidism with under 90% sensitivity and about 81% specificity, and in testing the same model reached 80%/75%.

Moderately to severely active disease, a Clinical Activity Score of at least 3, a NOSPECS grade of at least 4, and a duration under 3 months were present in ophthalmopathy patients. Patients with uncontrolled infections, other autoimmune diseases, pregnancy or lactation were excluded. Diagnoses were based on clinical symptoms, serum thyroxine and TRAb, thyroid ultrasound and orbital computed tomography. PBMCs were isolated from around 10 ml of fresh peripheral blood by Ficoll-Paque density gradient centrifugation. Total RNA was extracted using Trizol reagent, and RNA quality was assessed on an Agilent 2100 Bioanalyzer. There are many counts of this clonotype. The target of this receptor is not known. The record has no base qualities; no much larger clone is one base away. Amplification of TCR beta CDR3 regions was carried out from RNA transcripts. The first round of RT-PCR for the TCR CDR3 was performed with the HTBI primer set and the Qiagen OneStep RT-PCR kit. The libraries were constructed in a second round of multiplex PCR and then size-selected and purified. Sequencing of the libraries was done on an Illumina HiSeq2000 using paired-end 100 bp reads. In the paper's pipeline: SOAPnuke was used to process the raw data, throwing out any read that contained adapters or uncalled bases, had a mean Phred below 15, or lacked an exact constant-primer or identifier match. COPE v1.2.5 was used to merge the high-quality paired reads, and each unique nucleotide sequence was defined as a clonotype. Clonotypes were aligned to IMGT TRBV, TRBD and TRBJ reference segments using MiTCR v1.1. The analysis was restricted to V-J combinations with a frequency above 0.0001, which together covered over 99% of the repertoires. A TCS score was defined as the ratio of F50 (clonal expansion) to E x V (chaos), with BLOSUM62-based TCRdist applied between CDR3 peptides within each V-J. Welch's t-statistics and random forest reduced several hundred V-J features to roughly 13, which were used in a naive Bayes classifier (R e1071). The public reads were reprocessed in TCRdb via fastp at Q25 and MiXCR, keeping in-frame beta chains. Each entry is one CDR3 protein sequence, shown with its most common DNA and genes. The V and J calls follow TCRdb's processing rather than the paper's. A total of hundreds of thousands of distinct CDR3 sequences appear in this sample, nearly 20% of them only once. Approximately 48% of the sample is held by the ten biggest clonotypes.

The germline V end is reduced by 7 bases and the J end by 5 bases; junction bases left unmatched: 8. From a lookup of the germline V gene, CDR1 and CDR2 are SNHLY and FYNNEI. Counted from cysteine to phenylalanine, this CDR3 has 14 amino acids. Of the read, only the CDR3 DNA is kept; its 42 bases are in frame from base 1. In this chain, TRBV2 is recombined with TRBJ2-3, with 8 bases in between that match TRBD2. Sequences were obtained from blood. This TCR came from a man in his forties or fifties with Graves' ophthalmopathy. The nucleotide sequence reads TGTGCCAGCACTCCGGGACTAGAGGTAGATACGCAGTATTTT. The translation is CASTPGLEVDTQYF.